Following are 14 T cell receptor beta chains from one sample sequenced in a study of blood T cell repertoires in COVID-19. The protocol was immunoSEQ multiplex PCR, while the TCRdb copy is restricted to in-frame clones and leaves out a portion. The sample lists around 230,000 clones; approximately 90% were seen once. The sample taken for sequencing was PBMCs or T cells enriched from blood (not recorded which). The receptor source for this set is a woman in her twenties or thirties who had recovered from COVID-19.

V and J are TRBV5-8 and TRBJ1-5; D is uncertain. CDR3 size: 14 residues. Germline CDR1 SGHTS, CDR2 YDEGEE. V dropped 0 bases and J dropped 0 bases, with 4 bases sitting between them. CDR3 loop: CASSLGSSNQPQHF. The CDR3 bases are TGTGCCAGCAGCTTGGGTAGTAGCAATCAGCCCCAGCATTTT.

The rearrangement links TRBV7-2 to TRBJ1-5, with 8 bases aligning to TRBD1. This CDR3 is 14 amino acids long. Germline trimming cut 4 bases from V and 7 bases from J; bases unmatched to any gene: 6. Per the germline V gene, CDR1 is SGHTA and CDR2 is FQGNSA. The CDR3 reads CASSYIQGGQPQHF. The CDR3 DNA sequence: TGTGCCAGCAGCTACATACAGGGGGGACAGCCCCAGCATTTT.

This chain joins TRBV2 and TRBJ2-7, with 10 positions matching TRBD2. The CDR3 length is 14 residues. Per the germline V gene, CDR1 is SNHLY and CDR2 is FYNNEI. V trimming: 8 bases; J trimming: 2 bases; junction bases outside the gene matches: 6. For the CDR3, the DNA is TGTGCCAGCGGCCAACTAGCGGGACCCTACGAGCAGTACTTC. Encoded protein: CASGQLAGPYEQYF.

This clone was seen a handful of times. The chain joins TRBV5-1 to TRBJ2-5; 7 bases align to TRBD1. The CDR3 runs 15 residues. Germline-derived CDR1 and CDR2 are SGHRS and YFSETQ. After removal of 4 bases from V and 4 bases from J, the junction contained 10 bases not matched to a gene. The CDR3 loop is CASSPGQVGRETQYF. The DNA for the CDR3 is TGCGCCAGCAGCCCAGGACAGGTTGGGCGAGAGACCCAGTACTTC.

The V and J genes are TRBV5-1 and TRBJ1-2; a possible D gene is TRBD1 (6 bases). The V end lost 4 bases, the J end lost 4 bases, and 17 bases lay between the germline ends. Germline V gene lookup returns CDR1 SGHRS and CDR2 YFSETQ. The CDR3 spans 15 residues. CDR3 in DNA: TGCGCCAGCAGCCCCGAAAGGGGGTTAGGCTATGGCTACACCTTC. Translated: CASSPERGLGYGYTF.

The rearrangement joins TRBV4-3 to TRBJ1-2; 10 nucleotides line up with TRBD1. In germline, CDR1 is LGHNA, CDR2 YSLEER. CDR3 length: 17 residues. V lost 0 bases and J lost 0; bases outside the gene matches: 4. This CDR3 reads CASSQDADRGTNYGYTF. CDR3 in DNA: TGCGCCAGCAGCCAAGATGCGGACAGGGGGACTAACTATGGCTACACCTTC.

This clone was recorded at least ten times. The chain combines TRBV12-5 with TRBJ2-7; TRBD1 is a possible D gene (6 bases). Trimming cost V 1 base and J 2 bases, with 15 bases left between them. CDR3 length: 16 residues. The germline V gene encodes CDR1 LGHNT and CDR2 FRNRAP. The CDR3 here is CASGLAAGTKAYEQYF. Written as DNA, the CDR3 is TGTGCTAGTGGTTTGGCCGCCGGGACAAAAGCCTACGAGCAGTACTTC.

For the CDR3, the DNA is TGTGCCAGCAGCTTAAATCAGGGACTTAATTCACCCCTCCACTTT. Protein sequence: CASSLNQGLNSPLHF. This sequence joins TRBV5-4 and TRBJ1-6; D might be TRBD1 (5 bases). The length of the CDR3 is 15 residues. Germline CDR1 SGHNT, CDR2 YYREEE (reference sequence). Trimming removed 2 bases from V and 6 bases from J, with 12 bases in between.

DNA of the CDR3: TGTGCCAGCAGCTTACAGTACAATGAGCAGTTCTTC. This gives the protein CASSLQYNEQFF. The gene calls are TRBV13 and TRBJ2-1; D not certain. This CDR3 is built from 12 residues. The germline CDR1 and CDR2 sequences are PRHDT and FYEKMQ (reference sequence). V lost 2 bases and J lost 4, with 3 bases in between.

DNA of the CDR3: TGTGCCAGCAGCCAAAATCCCCGGACTGCTGGCTACACCTTC. It yields the protein CASSQNPRTAGYTF. The V gene is TRBV14, the J gene TRBJ1-2; D unclear. The CDR3 spans 14 residues. Germline CDR1 reads SGHDN; CDR2 reads FVKESK. Trimming stripped 2 bases from V and 7 bases from J, with 14 bases between.

This clone was detected only a few times. The chain uses TRBV14 and TRBJ2-1; maybe TRBD2 (5 bases). The germline gives CDR1 SGHDN, CDR2 FVKESK. CDR3 length equals 16 residues. V lost 1 base to trimming and J lost 7 bases, with 17 bases between them. The CDR3 loop is CASSQAAGRLGNEQFF. The CDR3 coding sequence is TGTGCCAGCAGCCAAGCGGCTGGGAGATTAGGGAATGAGCAGTTCTTC.

This clone has a single count. The CDR3 nucleotides read TGTGCCAGCAGCTACAGGGATGGGACGTACCAAGAGACCCAGTACTTC. Translated: CASSYRDGTYQETQYF. The chain carries TRBV7-9 and TRBJ2-5; TRBD1 might be the D (6 bases). CDR1 SEHNR and CDR2 FQNEAQ come from the germline V gene (reference sequence). The CDR3 consists of 16 residues. V shed 4 bases and J shed 0 bases, with 15 bases lying between them.

CDR3 in amino acids: CASSLYYGRGNQPQHF. CDR3 bases: TGTGCCAGCAGCTTGTATTACGGGAGAGGCAATCAGCCCCAGCATTTT. The V gene is TRBV11-2, the J gene TRBJ1-5; D gene uncertain. V was pared by 3 bases and J by 2 bases, with 14 bases between. CDR1 is SGHAT, CDR2 FQNNGV, per germline. The CDR3 spans 16 residues. Looking up the rest from reference TRBV11-2 and TRBJ1-5 gives the full variable domain: EAGVAQSPRYKIIEKRQSVAFWCNPISGHATLYWYQQILGQGPKLLIQFQNNGVVDDSQLPKDRFSAERLKGVDSTLKIQPAKLEDSAVYLCASSLYYGRGNQPQHFGDGTRLSIL.

The chain joins TRBV7-9 to TRBJ1-2, with no clear D. Germline CDR1 is SEHNR and CDR2 is FQNEAQ (reference sequence). This CDR3 contains 16 residues. V shed 6 bases and J shed 5 bases, with 22 bases lying between them. Here the CDR3 reads CASSRLQETPEYGYTF. DNA for the CDR3: TGTGCCAGCAGTCGCCTCCAGGAAACTCCGGAATATGGCTACACCTTC.